These 5 T cell receptor beta chains came from one sample sequenced in a study of CD4 and CD8 cells across lung adenocarcinoma regions. TCRdb processed the PCR reads anew with MiXCR; each CDR3 protein has one entry. Of about 19,000 distinct CDR3 sequences in the sample, around 50% were seen once. Material for sequencing was CD8+ T cells from the center of a lung tumor. The receptors shown here come from a female donor with lung adenocarcinoma. The CD4 and CD8 labels of this study may be unreliable.

On this clonotype itself: One end of the junction varies from germline; a read error may be responsible. V usage is TRBV27 and J usage is TRBJ2-4; D gene unclear. The germline CDR1 and CDR2 sequences are MNHEY and SMNVEV (reference sequence). This CDR3 spans 16 amino acids. The DNA for the CDR3 is TGTGCCAGCAGAAAGCAAGGGCGCCGCAACAAAAACACTCAGTACTTC. Translated: CASRKQGRRNKNTQYF.

This clonotype was counted only a few times. V gene TRBV6-1 combines with J gene TRBJ2-3, with TRBD2 matching 10 bases. V was clipped by 7 bases and J by 4 bases; unmatched bases: 8. The CDR3 totals 15 residues. The germline CDR1 and CDR2 sequences are MNHNS and SASEGT. CDR3 coding DNA: TGTGCCAGCACTCACGGGCTAGCGGGAGCAGATACGCAGTATTTT. It encodes CASTHGLAGADTQYF.

This clonotype turned up a few times. CDR3 nucleotides: TGTGCCAGGATGAACGGACAGGGTTCCTACGAGCAGTACTTC. Protein: CARMNGQGSYEQYF. The chain is built from TRBV5-4 and TRBJ2-7; TRBD1 matches 8 bases. Per the germline V gene, CDR1 is SGHNT and CDR2 is YYREEE (reference sequence). The CDR3 contains 14 residues. V was clipped by 8 bases and J by 1 base; unmatched bases: 8.

By share, this clonotype counts as medium-sized (0.01 to 0.1%). The rearrangement joins TRBV27 to TRBJ2-2; D possibly corresponds to TRBD1 (6 bases). CDR3 length: 17 amino acids. Trimming stripped 1 base from V and 0 bases from J, with 12 bases between. Germline lookup yields CDR1 MNHEY and CDR2 SMNVEV (reference sequence). In nucleotides, the CDR3 is TGTGCCAGCAGTTTATTGGGACACTCATCGAACACCGGGGAGCTGTTTTTT. It codes for CASSLLGHSSNTGELFF.

The CDR3 DNA reads TGTGCCAGCAGTGAAGCTTTAGGGACAGGGGGCGACGAGCAGTACTTC. Translating gives CASSEALGTGGDEQYF. The V call is TRBV6-1, the J call TRBJ2-7; TRBD1 matches at 12 bases. Germline V gene data show CDR1 as MNHNS and CDR2 as SASEGT. V lost 0 bases to trimming and J lost 5 bases; unmatched junction nucleotides: 5. The CDR3 covers 16 residues.